This record looks at one T cell receptor beta chain sequence and its context. This sample is part of a study of cytomegalovirus exposure and HLA in healthy donors. CDR3 length: 13 residues. Trimming stripped 4 bases from V and 4 bases from J, with 9 bases between. Germline V lookup: CDR1 SGHAT, CDR2 FQNNGV. Donors likely had unrecorded immune exposures despite being nominally healthy when sampled. This PCR relied on a set of 60 Vbeta primers and 13 Jbeta primers. Clones were sequenced by immunoSEQ multiplex PCR, and TCRdb holds only the in-frame ones, with some missing. The data contain about 98,000 clones, over 65% of them singletons.

The chain joins TRBV11-2 to TRBJ2-3; maybe TRBD2 (5 bases). This receptor was identified in a man in his forties in good health and CMV-seronegative. What was sequenced was PBMCs. The CDR3 spells CASSWTYPDTQYF. The CDR3 DNA reads TGTGCCAGCAGCTGGACTTACCCAGATACGCAGTATTTT. The full variable domain, rest sourced from reference TRBV11-2 and TRBJ2-3, is EAGVAQSPRYKIIEKRQSVAFWCNPISGHATLYWYQQILGQGPKLLIQFQNNGVVDDSQLPKDRFSAERLKGVDSTLKIQPAKLEDSAVYLCASSWTYPDTQYFGPGTRLTVL.